The rows below give T cell receptor beta chains drawn from one sample of a study of lung T cells in sarcoidosis with Löfgren's syndrome. TCRdb re-called the reads through MiXCR, storing one row per CDR3 protein. The table has roughly 4,000 distinct CDR3 sequences, approximately 20% seen once. Sequencing input: CD4+ T cells from bronchoalveolar lavage. The source of these receptors is a human donor with sarcoidosis (Löfgren's syndrome or another form), or a control subject (not recorded which). CDR3s include the opening cysteine and the closing phenylalanine or tryptophan. Each record gives: clone size, V gene, D gene, J gene, CDR3 length, CDR3 DNA, CDR3 protein. D genes are given only for firm matches. Some rows mark clone size as missing; the rest say once, few, many or name a class of expanded clone.

>medium-sized|TRBV2|-|TRBJ1-5|15
TGTGCCAGCAGGACATCACACAGCAGCAATCAGCCCCAGCATTTT
CASRTSHSSNQPQHF
>medium-sized|TRBV2|-|TRBJ2-1|13
TGTGCCAGCGCCCCCGGGGGCAAGTATGAGCAGTTCTTC
CASAPGGKYEQFF
>large|TRBV25-1|-|TRBJ2-7|15
TGTGCCAGCAGTGGAGAGCGGCAGGCGGACTACGAGCAGTACTTC
CASSGERQADYEQYF
>many|TRBV5-5|TRBD1|TRBJ1-3|19
TGTGCCAGCAGCCCCCGGGACAGGGATCTTTATGGATCTGGAAACACCATATATTTT
CASSPRDRDLYGSGNTIYF
>once|TRBV6-2/TRBV6-3|-|TRBJ2-7|13
TGTGCCAGCAGACTCAGGGAATCCTACGAGCAGAGCTTC
CASRLRESYEQSF
>many|TRBV5-1|-|TRBJ1-3|16
TGCGCCAGCAGCTTGGTGGGCGAACTCTCTGGAAACACCATATATTTT
CASSLVGELSGNTIYF
>medium-sized|TRBV7-2|TRBD2|TRBJ2-1|16
TGTGCCAGCAGCCCAGCTAGCGGGAGGGCCGGAAATGAGCAGTTCTTC
CASSPASGRAGNEQFF
>-|TRBV7-2|-|TRBJ2-5|16
TGTGCTAACAGCTCCCCCGGGACCGGCTTGTCGGAGACCCAGTACTTC
CANSSPGTGLSETQYF
>many|TRBV10-3|-|TRBJ1-6|14
TGTGCCATCAGTGAGTCCAGTGAAAATTCACCCCTCCACTTT
CAISESSENSPLHF
>many|TRBV5-5|TRBD1|TRBJ1-5|13
TGTGCCAGCAGCCGGGACAGTGATCAGCCCCAGCATTTT
CASSRDSDQPQHF
>medium-sized|TRBV4-2|TRBD2|TRBJ2-3|14
TGTGCCAGCAGCCGCGGGGGGGGCCAGGATACGCAGTATTTT
CASSRGGGQDTQYF
>medium-sized|TRBV20-1|-|TRBJ2-7|11
TGCAGTGCTAGCGGGAGAGACGAGCAGTACTTC
CSASGRDEQYF
>many|TRBV19|TRBD1|TRBJ2-1|15
TGTGCCAGTAGTTACCGGGACAGGGACGGCAATGAGCAGTTCTTC
CASSYRDRDGNEQFF
>medium-sized|TRBV20-1|-|TRBJ2-5|14
TGCAGTGCTAGACCTTCAGGGGGGTCAGAGACCCAGTACTTC
CSARPSGGSETQYF
>many|TRBV12-3/TRBV12-4|-|TRBJ2-3|13
TGTGCCAGCAGCCGAGGGACACCCGATACGCAGTATTTT
CASSRGTPDTQYF
>many|TRBV4-1|-|TRBJ2-3|15
TGCGCCAGCAGCCAAGTAGGGGGGGGAGAAGATACGCAGTATTTT
CASSQVGGGEDTQYF
>many|TRBV5-1|TRBD2|TRBJ2-5|16
TGCGCCAGCAGCTTGGAGGCTAGCGGGGTCCGCGAGACCCAGTACTTC
CASSLEASGVRETQYF
>-|TRBV3-1|TRBD2|TRBJ2-1|17
TGTGTCAGCAGCCGAGACAAACTAGCGGAGAGCTACAATGAGCAGTTCTTC
CVSSRDKLAESYNEQFF
>many|TRBV5-1|TRBD1|TRBJ1-2|14
TGCGCCAGCAGCGTCCGGGACAGGGGCTATGGCTACACCTTC
CASSVRDRGYGYTF
>medium-sized|TRBV27|TRBD1|TRBJ1-1|16
TGTGCCAGCAGTCTCTATCCGGGACAGAGGAACACTGAAGCTTTCTTT
CASSLYPGQRNTEAFF
>medium-sized|TRBV20-1|TRBD2|TRBJ2-7|13
TGCAGTGCTCGTGCTAGCGGGAGCTACGAGCAGTACTTC
CSARASGSYEQYF
>many|TRBV28|-|TRBJ2-7|15
TGTGCCAGCAGTTTCGAGCGCCTCACCTCCTACGAGCAGTACTTC
CASSFERLTSYEQYF
>large|TRBV6-1|-|TRBJ2-1|14
TGTGCCAGCAGCCCGCCCCCATCAGGGTATGAGCAGTTCTTC
CASSPPPSGYEQFF
>once|TRBV6-2/TRBV6-3|TRBD2|TRBJ2-3|18
TGTGCCAGCAGTCATTCCGCCGGGACTAGCGGGAGAAGGGATACGCAGTATTTT
CASSHSAGTSGRRDTQYF
>large|TRBV6-6|TRBD2|TRBJ2-3|15
TGTGCCAGCAGTTACAACGGGGGGGCTGGAGATACGCAGTATTTT
CASSYNGGAGDTQYF
>-|TRBV25-1|-|TRBJ2-7|15
TGTGCCAGCAGTGAAATCGGGACTCAGACCTACGAGCAGTACTTC
CASSEIGTQTYEQYF
>medium-sized|TRBV5-5|-|TRBJ2-1|13
TGTGCCAGCAGCTTGGAGGCCCGCTTGGAGCAGTTCTTC
CASSLEARLEQFF
>medium-sized|TRBV6-1|TRBD2|TRBJ2-1|15
TGTGCCAGCTTAAAGCGGGGGGCCTCCTACAATGAGCAGTTCTTC
CASLKRGASYNEQFF
>-|TRBV18|-|TRBJ1-4|14
TGTTCCAGCTTTGCCGGTACAGGACCCGAAAAACTGTTTTTT
CSSFAGTGPEKLFF
>medium-sized|TRBV28|-|TRBJ2-3|14
TGTGCCAGCGGCGTGGAGTTTCGGACAGATACGCAGTATTTT
CASGVEFRTDTQYF
>few|TRBV5-6|-|TRBJ2-2|15
TGTGCCAGCAGCTTGTCTGACAGGAACACCGGGGAGCTGTTTTTT
CASSLSDRNTGELFF
>many|TRBV29-1|-|TRBJ2-7|13
TGCAGCGTTGAAGATCCCTATTCCTACGAGCAGTACTTC
CSVEDPYSYEQYF
>medium-sized|TRBV20-1|-|TRBJ2-5|13
TGCAGTGCTATCTCGAATAGTCAAGAGACCCAGTACTTC
CSAISNSQETQYF
>medium-sized|TRBV6-1|-|TRBJ2-1|15
TGTGCCAGCAGGCCCGATGACAGTAACTACAATGAGCAGTTCTTC
CASRPDDSNYNEQFF
>medium-sized|TRBV20-1|-|TRBJ2-4|14
TGCAGTGCTAGAGAAGGGACGGGGGAAAACATTCAGTACTTC
CSAREGTGENIQYF
>few|TRBV12-3/TRBV12-4|-|TRBJ2-3|14
TGTGCCAGCAGACCAAACTTGGGCACAGATACGCAGTATTTT
CASRPNLGTDTQYF
>many|TRBV11-2|TRBD1|TRBJ2-1|16
TGTGCCAGCAGCTTGGGGACAGGAACAACCTACAATGAGCAGTTCTTC
CASSLGTGTTYNEQFF
>many|TRBV7-2|-|TRBJ1-6|14
TGTGCCAGCAGCTTAGACCCAGGATCCGCACCCCTCCACTTT
CASSLDPGSAPLHF
>medium-sized|TRBV6-1|-|TRBJ2-1|15
TGTGCCAGCAGTAACCTAGGGGCCTCCTACAATGAGCAGTTCTTC
CASSNLGASYNEQFF
>many|TRBV5-4|TRBD2|TRBJ2-1|14
TGTGCCAGCAGCCCTAGCGGGAGGTTCAATGAGCAGTTCTTC
CASSPSGRFNEQFF
>medium-sized|TRBV3-1|TRBD2|TRBJ2-1|14
TGTGCCAGCAGCCAAGTGTCTAGCGGGGATTATCCGTTCTTC
CASSQVSSGDYPFF
>many|TRBV3-1|TRBD2|TRBJ2-5|13
TGTGCCAGCAGCCAAAGCGGGGTAGAGACCCAGTACTTC
CASSQSGVETQYF
>many|TRBV19|TRBD1|TRBJ2-5|16
TGTGCCAGTAGTACCTATCGCCAGGGGGCATCGGAGACCCAGTACTTC
CASSTYRQGASETQYF
>many|TRBV7-8|-|TRBJ1-6|16
TGTGCCAGCAGCTTAAACGGGGAGGCCTTCAATTCACCCCTCCACTTT
CASSLNGEAFNSPLHF
>many|TRBV30|TRBD1|TRBJ1-4|14
TGTGCCTGGAGCAGGACAGGGGGTAATGAAAAACTGTTTTTT
CAWSRTGGNEKLFF
>many|TRBV12-3/TRBV12-4|-|TRBJ1-2|14
TGTGCCAGCTTCAGGGGTGGGGCCGCTGCTGGCTACACCTTC
CASFRGGAAAGYTF
>-|TRBV20-1|TRBD1|TRBJ1-3|17
TGCAGTGCTAGTAGGAGGGACAGTGTCTCCTCTGGAAACACCATATATTTT
CSASRRDSVSSGNTIYF
>-|TRBV6-5|-|TRBJ2-7|16
TGTGCCGGCACCGATGCCGGGACCAGCGGCTCCTACGAGCAGTGCTTC
CAGTDAGTSGSYEQCF
>-|TRBV2|-|TRBJ2-3|16
TGTGCCAGCTTAAAGACTGGCGGAAGGAGCATAGATACGCAGTATTTT
CASLKTGGRSIDTQYF
>medium-sized|TRBV3-1|-|TRBJ1-1|16
TGTGCCAGCAGCCAGGGGTCTACAGGGTACCGGACTGAAGCTTTCTTT
CASSQGSTGYRTEAFF